This TCR beta chain was sequenced during a study of T-cell reconstitution after alpha-beta-depleted transplantation in children (dated by TCRdb to 2016 to 2018). For the study in its entirety: The study quantitatively tracked T-cell immune reconstitution after TCRalphabeta/CD19-depleted allogeneic hematopoietic cell transplantation in children using TCR repertoire profiling.

Notes on this clonotype: Its antigen is still unknown. Base-call qualities are not available, and no considerably larger clone is one nucleotide away.

Relative to germline, V is missing 4 bases and J is missing 4 bases, with 10 bases of the junction outside any gene match. The CDR3 holds 15 amino acids from the cysteine to the phenylalanine. Only the CDR3 region is kept as DNA, spanning 45 bases read in frame from base 1. From a lookup of the germline V gene (reference sequence), CDR1 and CDR2 are SEHNR and FQNEAQ. Overall results and qualifications from the work: In some patients, the high TCRbeta diversity seen at day 60 was put down to recipient T cells and intrathymic progenitors that had survived conditioning. Over the following months the frequencies of hyperexpanded clones went down, and after one year T-cell counts and TCRbeta diversity were mostly credited to newly produced T cells. About two months after transplant, the apparently early recovery of alphabetaT-cell counts reportedly depended on just several hundred clones that had expanded rapidly and came from non-depleted graft cells.

This specimen's treatment or condition label, interpreted: allogeneic hematopoietic cell transplantation with graft depleted of TCRalphabeta T cells and CD19 B cells. Transplant recipients were children who received TCRalphabeta/CD19-depleted allogeneic hematopoietic cell grafts. Libraries were built with PCR. The instrument was an Illumina HiSeq 2500. To normalize quantification of the TCRbeta repertoire, the TCR libraries were built with molecular barcoding that relied on unique molecular identifiers. TCRdb's own reprocessing of the public reads used fastp at Q25 and MiXCR and kept productive beta chains. Records with the same CDR3 protein are collapsed into one entry carrying the most frequent genes and DNA. The sample table lists some 350,000 distinct CDR3 sequences, around 15% of them with a count of one. The leading ten clones occupy around 41% of the sample.

This TCR came from a male patient aged 2 to 9 who had a stem cell transplant for acute lymphoblastic leukemia, so the T cells may come from the graft donor. Recombination linked TRBV7-9 to TRBJ2-7, with 7 bases matching TRBD1. The starting material was PBMCs, mostly from graft donor cells, obtained 360 days after TCRalphabeta/CD19-depleted stem cell transplant. The CDR3 reads as follows: CASSYTGASTYEQYF. The nucleotide sequence is given as TGTGCCAGCAGCTATACAGGGGCCTCAACTTACGAGCAGTACTTC.